These T cell receptor beta chains were read from a single sample in a study of T cell responses to AZD1222 COVID-19 vaccine. Repertoires were generated with immunoSEQ multiplex PCR, while TCRdb's copy carries only in-frame clones and drops some. The table includes about 100,000 clones, roughly nine tenths detected once. This material consisted of peripheral blood, taken on day 0 of AZD1222 vaccination. The receptor set was obtained from an adult in good health. The CDR3 runs from the conserved cysteine through the conserved F or W. D genes are given only for firm matches. A clone size is listed for some rows: how often the clone was seen (once, few, many), or a class if it is expanded.

v_call	j_call	d_call	clone_size	cdr3_aa	cdr3_nt
TRBV5-1	TRBJ2-3	TRBD1	NA	CASTRGGDTDTQYF	TGCGCCAGCACCCGAGGGGGCGATACAGATACGCAGTATTTT
TRBV15	TRBJ2-7	TRBD1	NA	CATSRDGQGAQGHF	TGTGCCACCAGCAGGGACGGACAGGGGGCGCAGGGGCACTTC
TRBV11-3	TRBJ2-7	NA	NA	CASSFTPYEQYF	TGTGCCAGCAGCTTTACCCCCTACGAGCAGTACTTC
TRBV12-5	TRBJ1-2	NA	NA	CASGFTGNSYGYTF	TGTGCTAGTGGTTTCACGGGGAACTCCTATGGCTACACCTTC
TRBV7-3	TRBJ1-5	NA	NA	CASSLTQPQHF	TGTGCCAGCAGCTTAACTCAGCCCCAGCATTTT
TRBV5-1	TRBJ2-3	TRBD2	NA	CASSLAGLAGAADTQYF	TGCGCCAGCAGCTTGGCAGGACTAGCGGGAGCGGCAGATACGCAGTATTTT
TRBV7-2	TRBJ2-7	TRBD1	NA	CASSLTGVVYEQYF	TGTGCCAGCAGCTTAACAGGGGTTGTCTACGAGCAGTACTTC
TRBV14	TRBJ2-1	TRBD2	once	CASSQRPGLAEGAYNEQFF	TGTGCCAGCAGCCAGAGGCCGGGACTAGCGGAGGGGGCCTACAATGAGCAGTTCTTC
TRBV5-4	TRBJ2-2	TRBD2	NA	CASRYLAENTGELFF	TGTGCCAGCAGGTACCTAGCGGAAAACACCGGGGAGCTGTTTTTT
TRBV11-2	TRBJ2-7	TRBD2	NA	CASSPSGRIPYEQYF	TGTGCCAGCAGCCCGAGCGGGAGAATACCCTACGAGCAGTACTTC
TRBV30	TRBJ1-1	NA	NA	CAWSVKGGAEAFF	TGTGCCTGGAGTGTTAAGGGCGGCGCTGAAGCTTTCTTT
TRBV28	TRBJ1-4	NA	NA	CASSSPRGKLFF	TGTGCCAGCAGTTCCCCGAGGGGGAAACTGTTTTTT
TRBV10-3	TRBJ1-3	NA	NA	CAISSLSVGNTIYF	TGTGCCATCAGCTCGTTGTCGGTAGGGAACACCATATATTTT
TRBV7-3	TRBJ1-2	NA	once	CASSLLGPSGGADYGYTF	TGTGCCAGCAGCTTATTGGGGCCCTCGGGGGGCGCAGACTATGGCTACACCTTC
TRBV19	TRBJ1-6	NA	NA	CASSETRNSPLHF	TGTGCCAGTAGTGAGACCAGGAATTCACCCCTCCACTTT
TRBV11-3	TRBJ2-1	TRBD2	NA	CASSPLTSGSLSSYNEQFF	TGTGCCAGCAGTCCGCTAACTAGCGGGTCCCTGAGCTCCTACAATGAGCAGTTCTTC